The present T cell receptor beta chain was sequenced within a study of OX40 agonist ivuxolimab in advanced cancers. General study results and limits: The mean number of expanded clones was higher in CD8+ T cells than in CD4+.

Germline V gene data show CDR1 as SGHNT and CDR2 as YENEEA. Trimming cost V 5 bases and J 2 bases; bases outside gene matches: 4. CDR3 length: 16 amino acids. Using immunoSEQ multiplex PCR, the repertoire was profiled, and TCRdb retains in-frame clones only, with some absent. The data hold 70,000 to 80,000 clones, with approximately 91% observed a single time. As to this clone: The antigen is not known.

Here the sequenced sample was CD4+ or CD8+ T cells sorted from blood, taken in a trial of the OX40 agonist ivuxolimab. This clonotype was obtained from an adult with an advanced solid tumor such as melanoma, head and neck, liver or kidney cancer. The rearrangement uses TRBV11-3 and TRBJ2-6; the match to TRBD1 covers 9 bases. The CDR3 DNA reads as TGTGCCAGCAGCGGCCGGGACAGGGCTGGGGCCAACGTCCTGACTTTC. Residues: CASSGRDRAGANVLTF.